The 2 T cell receptor beta chains given below trace back to one sample, sequenced in a study of blood T cell repertoires in COVID-19. The protocol was immunoSEQ multiplex PCR, while the TCRdb copy is restricted to in-frame clones and leaves out a portion. This table has fewer than 140,000 clones, about four fifths appearing once. The sequenced sample consisted of peripheral blood. All receptors derive from a woman aged 55-69 years with acute or convalescent COVID-19.

The chain combines TRBV6-6 with TRBJ2-7, with 8 nucleotides matching TRBD1. V trimming: 6 bases; J trimming: 3 bases; junction bases outside the gene matches: 7. The germline gives CDR1 MNHNY, CDR2 SVGAGI (reference sequence). The CDR3 has 14 amino acids. The chain's CDR3 is CASRNKGQVYEQYF. CDR3 sequence (DNA): TGTGCCAGCAGAAATAAGGGACAGGTCTACGAGCAGTACTTC.

The chain carries TRBV28 and TRBJ2-1, with 8 bases matching TRBD1. The germline CDR1 and CDR2 sequences are MDHEN and SYDVKM. V was pared by 6 bases and J by 0 bases, with 1 base of the junction left unmatched. The CDR3 has 14 residues. The CDR3 spells CASRTGGSYNEQFF. The CDR3, as DNA: TGTGCCAGCAGAACAGGGGGCTCCTACAATGAGCAGTTCTTC. Based on the CDR3 plus reference TRBV28 and TRBJ2-1, the full variable domain is DVKVTQSSRYLVKRTGEKVFLECVQDMDHENMFWYRQDPGLGLRLIYFSYDVKMKEKGDIPEGYSVSREKKERFSLILESASTNQTSMYLCASRTGGSYNEQFFGPGTRLTVL.